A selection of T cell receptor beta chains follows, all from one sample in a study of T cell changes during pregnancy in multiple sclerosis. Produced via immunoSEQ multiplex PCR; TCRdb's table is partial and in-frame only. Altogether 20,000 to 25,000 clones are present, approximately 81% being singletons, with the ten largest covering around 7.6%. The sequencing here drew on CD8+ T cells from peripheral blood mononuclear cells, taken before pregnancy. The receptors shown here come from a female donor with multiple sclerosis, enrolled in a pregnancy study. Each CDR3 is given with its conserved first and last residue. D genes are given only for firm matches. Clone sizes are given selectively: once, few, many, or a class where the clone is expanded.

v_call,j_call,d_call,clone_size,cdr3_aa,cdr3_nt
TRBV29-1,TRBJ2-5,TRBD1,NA,CSVQGGQGPLVQYF,TGCAGCGTTCAAGGGGGACAGGGGCCTTTGGTCCAGTACTTC
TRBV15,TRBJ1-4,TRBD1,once,CATSRGDSGNNEKLFF,TGTGCCACCAGCAGGGGGGACAGCGGTAATAATGAAAAACTGTTTTTT
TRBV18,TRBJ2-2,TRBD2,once,CASSPGLAGVVAGELFF,TGTGCCAGCTCACCAGGACTAGCGGGAGTGGTAGCCGGGGAGCTGTTTTTT
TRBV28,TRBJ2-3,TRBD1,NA,CASSFVTGDTDTQYF,TGTGCCAGCAGTTTTGTCACAGGGGACACAGATACGCAGTATTTT
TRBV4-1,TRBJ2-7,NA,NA,CASSQDPYRPLIYEQYF,TGCGCCAGCAGCCAAGATCCCTACAGGCCCCTAATCTACGAGCAGTACTTC
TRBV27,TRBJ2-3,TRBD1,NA,CASSTDRGGTDTQYF,TGTGCCAGCAGTACGGACAGGGGAGGGACAGATACGCAGTATTTT
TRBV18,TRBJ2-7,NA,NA,CASFPEGGYYEQYF,TGTGCCAGCTTTCCCGAGGGAGGATATTACGAGCAGTACTTC
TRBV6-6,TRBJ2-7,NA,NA,CASRDSIAVSYEQYF,TGTGCCAGCAGGGACTCGATAGCGGTCTCCTACGAGCAGTACTTC
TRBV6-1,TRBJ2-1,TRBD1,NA,CASREPGQGINEQFF,TGTGCCAGCAGGGAGCCGGGACAGGGGATCAATGAGCAGTTCTTC
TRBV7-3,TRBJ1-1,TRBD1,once,CASSPSATGTGVDTEAFF,TGTGCCAGCAGCCCCTCCGCAACTGGGACAGGGGTTGACACTGAAGCTTTCTTT
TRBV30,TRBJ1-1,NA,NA,CAWSVWSELNTEAFF,TGTGCCTGGAGTGTATGGTCAGAACTGAACACTGAAGCTTTCTTT
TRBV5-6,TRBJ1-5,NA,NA,CASSLGGWDQPQHF,TGTGCCAGCAGCTTAGGAGGGTGGGATCAGCCCCAGCATTTT
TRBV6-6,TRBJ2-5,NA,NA,CASSYENIQETQYF,TGTGCCAGCAGTTACGAAAACATCCAAGAGACCCAGTACTTC
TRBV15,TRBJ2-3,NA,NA,CATSIYRSTDTQYF,TGTGCCACCAGCATCTACAGGAGCACAGATACGCAGTATTTT
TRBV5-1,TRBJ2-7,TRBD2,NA,CASRRLAGRGDYEQYF,TGCGCCAGCAGACGGTTAGCGGGCCGCGGGGACTACGAGCAGTACTTC
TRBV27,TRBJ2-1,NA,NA,CASSLSAGSSYNEQFF,TGTGCCAGCAGTTTAAGCGCGGGAAGCTCCTACAATGAGCAGTTCTTC
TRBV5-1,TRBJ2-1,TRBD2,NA,CASSSEGLAASYNEQFF,TGCGCCAGCAGCTCCGAGGGACTAGCGGCCTCCTACAATGAGCAGTTCTTC
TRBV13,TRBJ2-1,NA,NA,CASSLEGVDNEQFF,TGTGCCAGCAGCTTAGAAGGGGTGGACAATGAGCAGTTCTTC
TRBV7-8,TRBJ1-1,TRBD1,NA,CASSGWTGVGTEAFF,TGTGCCAGCAGCGGGTGGACAGGGGTTGGGACTGAAGCTTTCTTT
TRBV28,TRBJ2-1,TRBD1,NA,CASSSFTGTGEPNEQFF,TGTGCCAGCAGTTCCTTCACCGGGACAGGGGAACCCAATGAGCAGTTCTTC
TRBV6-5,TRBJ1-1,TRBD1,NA,CASSSRTGRFGGEAFF,TGTGCCAGCAGTTCCCGGACAGGGCGGTTTGGGGGTGAAGCTTTCTTT
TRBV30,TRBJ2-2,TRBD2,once,CAWSVRGGWETGELFF,TGTGCCTGGAGTGTACGGGGGGGATGGGAGACCGGGGAGCTGTTTTTT
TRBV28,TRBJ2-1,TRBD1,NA,CASRLGDRGRRGEQFF,TGTGCCAGCCGACTTGGAGACAGGGGGCGGCGGGGTGAGCAGTTCTTC
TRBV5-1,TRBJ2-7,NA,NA,CASSLTGYEQYF,TGCGCCAGCAGCCTAACAGGCTACGAGCAGTACTTC
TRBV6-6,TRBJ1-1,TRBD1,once,CASSVGQGITEAFF,TGTGCCAGCAGTGTGGGACAGGGGATTACTGAAGCTTTCTTT
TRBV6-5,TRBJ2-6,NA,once,CASGGAGANVLTF,TGTGCCAGCGGGGGGGCCGGGGCCAACGTCCTGACTTTC